This T cell receptor beta chain was documented in a study of early T cells in non-severe SARS-CoV-2 infection. Background on the study: Chains from this unsorted whole-blood bulk RNA could not be paired. Study findings and constraints: The VDJdb matching leaned toward anti-spike CD8 responses and overlooked private and CD4 specificities.

Individual cDNA molecules each received unique molecular identifiers attached to them. TCRdb called the 5' RACE reads again in MiXCR, with one record for every CDR3 protein. The sample records about 54,000 distinct CDR3 sequences, roughly 7.1% being singletons. With 5 bases clipped from V and 9 bases from J, the junction kept 6 bases outside the gene matches. CDR1 SEHNR and CDR2 FQNEAQ come from the germline V gene (reference sequence). This CDR3 has 15 residues. This clonotype appeared a few times. Its antigen is unknown. The specimen was whole blood, collected at baseline. The origin of this receptor is an adult who was a healthcare worker with PCR-confirmed SARS-CoV-2 infection or an uninfected control (not recorded which). The chain carries TRBV7-9 and TRBJ2-1, with 14 positions matching TRBD2. CDR3: CASSRLAGGPGEQFF. DNA for the CDR3: TGTGCCAGCAGCAGACTAGCGGGAGGGCCGGGTGAGCAGTTCTTC. Together with reference TRBV7-9 and TRBJ2-1, the CDR3 gives the full variable domain: DTGVSQNPRHKITKRGQNVTFRCDPISEHNRLYWYRQTLGQGPEFLTYFQNEAQLEKSRLLSDRFSAERPKGSFSTLEIQRTEQGDSAMYLCASSRLAGGPGEQFFGPGTRLTVL.